This TCR beta chain was recovered during a study of blood T cell repertoires in COVID-19. Study-wide background: Collection of acute and convalescent COVID-19 samples took place in the United States, Italy and Spain. In each case, the material was cDNA or gDNA derived from T cells, B-cell-depleted T cells, or PBMCs.

The CDR3 is 19 amino acids. CDR1 and CDR2 from the germline V gene are KGHSH and LQKENI. V trimming: 6 bases; J trimming: 1 base; junction bases outside the gene matches: 16. In the authors' workflow: Nucleated cell number was recorded as an estimate derived from reference gene primer amplification. Method: immunoSEQ multiplex PCR; TCRdb's copy keeps in-frame clones and lacks some. That table supplies the V and J calls and clone size; D and trimming were determined from the DNA. The sample lists 120,000 or so clones; 88% were seen once. The sample taken for sequencing was peripheral blood. The V call is TRBV18, the J call TRBJ1-4; 8 positions match TRBD1. This TCR was sampled from a human donor in a cohort sampled during active COVID-19. In DNA, the CDR3 is TGTGCCAGCTCCGGTACTCACAGGGGGATAGTTGGAACTAATGAAAAACTGTTTTTT. Its protein is CASSGTHRGIVGTNEKLFF.